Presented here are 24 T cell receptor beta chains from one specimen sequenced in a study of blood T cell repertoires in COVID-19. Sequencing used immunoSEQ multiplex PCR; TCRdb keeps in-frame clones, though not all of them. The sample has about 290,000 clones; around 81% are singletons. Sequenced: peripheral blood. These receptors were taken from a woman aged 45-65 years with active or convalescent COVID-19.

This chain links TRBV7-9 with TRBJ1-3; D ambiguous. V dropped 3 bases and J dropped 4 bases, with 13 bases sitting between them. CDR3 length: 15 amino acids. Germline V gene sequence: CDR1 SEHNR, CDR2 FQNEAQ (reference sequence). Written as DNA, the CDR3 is TGTGCCAGCAGCTTGGAGGCTCTCTCCGGAAACACCATATATTTT. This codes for CASSLEALSGNTIYF.

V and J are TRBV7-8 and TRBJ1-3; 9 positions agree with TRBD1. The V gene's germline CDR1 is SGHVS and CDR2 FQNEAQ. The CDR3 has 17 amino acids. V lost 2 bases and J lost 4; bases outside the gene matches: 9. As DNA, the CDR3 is TGTGCCAGCAGCTTATCCTCCGGGACAGGGAAAGGAAACACCATATATTTT. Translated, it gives CASSLSSGTGKGNTIYF.

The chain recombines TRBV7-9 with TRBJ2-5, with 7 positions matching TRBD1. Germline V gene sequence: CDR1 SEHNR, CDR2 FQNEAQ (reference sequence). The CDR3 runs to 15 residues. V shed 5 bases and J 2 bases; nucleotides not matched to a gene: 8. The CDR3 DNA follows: TGTGCCAGCAGCAACAGGGGAAGAAGGCAAGAGACCCAGTACTTC. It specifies CASSNRGRRQETQYF.

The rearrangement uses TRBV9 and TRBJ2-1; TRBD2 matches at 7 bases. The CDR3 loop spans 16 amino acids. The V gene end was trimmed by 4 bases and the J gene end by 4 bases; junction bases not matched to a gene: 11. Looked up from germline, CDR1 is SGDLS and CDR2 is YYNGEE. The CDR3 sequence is CASSPARGSSYNEQFF. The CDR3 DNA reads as TGTGCCAGCAGCCCCGCGCGCGGGAGCTCTTACAATGAGCAGTTCTTC.

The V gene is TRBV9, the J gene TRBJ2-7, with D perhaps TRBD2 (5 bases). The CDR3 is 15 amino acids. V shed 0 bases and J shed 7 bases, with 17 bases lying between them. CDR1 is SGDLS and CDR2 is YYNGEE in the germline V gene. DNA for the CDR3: TGTGCCAGCAGCGTAGGACTATTCCCTTCAGGAGAGCAGTACTTC. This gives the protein CASSVGLFPSGEQYF.

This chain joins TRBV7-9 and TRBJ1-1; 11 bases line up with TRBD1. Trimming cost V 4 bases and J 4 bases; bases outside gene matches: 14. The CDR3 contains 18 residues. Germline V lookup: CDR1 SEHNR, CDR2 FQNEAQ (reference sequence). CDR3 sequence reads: CASSSWTGGPRVRTEAFF. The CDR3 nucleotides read TGTGCCAGCAGCTCCTGGACAGGGGGCCCCAGGGTACGCACTGAAGCTTTCTTT. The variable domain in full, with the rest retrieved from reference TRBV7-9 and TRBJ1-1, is DTGVSQNPRHKITKRGQNVTFRCDPISEHNRLYWYRQTLGQGPEFLTYFQNEAQLEKSRLLSDRFSAERPKGSFSTLEIQRTEQGDSAMYLCASSSWTGGPRVRTEAFFGQGTRLTVV.

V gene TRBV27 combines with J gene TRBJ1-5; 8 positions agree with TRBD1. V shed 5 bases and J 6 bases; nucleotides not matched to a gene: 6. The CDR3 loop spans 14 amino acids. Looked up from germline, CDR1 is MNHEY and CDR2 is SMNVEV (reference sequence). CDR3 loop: CASSPRQGSQPQHF. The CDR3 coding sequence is TGTGCCAGCAGTCCCCGACAGGGGAGTCAGCCCCAGCATTTT.

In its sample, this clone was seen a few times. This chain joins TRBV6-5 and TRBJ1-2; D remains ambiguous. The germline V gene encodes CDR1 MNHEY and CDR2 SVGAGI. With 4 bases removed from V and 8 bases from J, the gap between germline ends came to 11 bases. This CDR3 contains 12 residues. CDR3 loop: CASSFRGGGYTF. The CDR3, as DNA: TGTGCCAGCAGTTTTCGGGGAGGCGGCTACACCTTC.

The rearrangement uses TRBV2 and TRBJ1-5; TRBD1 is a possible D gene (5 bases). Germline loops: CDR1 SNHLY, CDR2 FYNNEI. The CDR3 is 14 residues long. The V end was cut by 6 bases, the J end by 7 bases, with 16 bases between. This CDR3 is CASSLDSLGQPQHF. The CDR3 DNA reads TGTGCCAGCAGCCTAGACAGTTTAGGGCAGCCCCAGCATTTT.

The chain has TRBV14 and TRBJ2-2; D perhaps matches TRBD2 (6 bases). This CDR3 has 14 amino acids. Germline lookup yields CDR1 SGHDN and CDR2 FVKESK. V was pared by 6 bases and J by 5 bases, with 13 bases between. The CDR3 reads CASRSSSGTGELFF. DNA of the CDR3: TGTGCCAGCAGAAGTTCGAGCGGGACCGGGGAGCTGTTTTTT.

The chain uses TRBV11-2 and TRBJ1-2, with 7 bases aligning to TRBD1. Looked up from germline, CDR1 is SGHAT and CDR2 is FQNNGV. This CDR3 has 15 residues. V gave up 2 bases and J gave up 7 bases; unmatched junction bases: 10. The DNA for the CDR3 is TGTGCCAGCAGCTTACCTTTCAGGGGGTCGGGTGGCTACACCTTC. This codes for CASSLPFRGSGGYTF.

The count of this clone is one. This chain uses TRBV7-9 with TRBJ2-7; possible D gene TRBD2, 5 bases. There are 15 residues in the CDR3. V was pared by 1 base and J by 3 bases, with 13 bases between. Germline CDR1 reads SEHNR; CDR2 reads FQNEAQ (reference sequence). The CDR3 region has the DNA TGTGCCAGCAGCTTAGGTCGGGCTAGCAGCTACGAGCAGTACTTC. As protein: CASSLGRASSYEQYF.

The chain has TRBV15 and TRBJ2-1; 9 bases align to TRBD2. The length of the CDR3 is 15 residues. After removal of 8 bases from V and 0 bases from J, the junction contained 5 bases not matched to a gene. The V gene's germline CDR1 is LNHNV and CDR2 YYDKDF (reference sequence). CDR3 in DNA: TGTGCCACCTCCAGCGGGGGGAGCTCCTACAATGAGCAGTTCTTC. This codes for CATSSGGSSYNEQFF.

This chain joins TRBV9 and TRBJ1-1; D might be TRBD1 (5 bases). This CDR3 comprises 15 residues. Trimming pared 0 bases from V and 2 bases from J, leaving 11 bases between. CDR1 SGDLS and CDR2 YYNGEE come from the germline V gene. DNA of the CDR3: TGTGCCAGCAGCGTAGTCGGGGGGATTAACACTGAAGCTTTCTTT. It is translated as CASSVVGGINTEAFF.

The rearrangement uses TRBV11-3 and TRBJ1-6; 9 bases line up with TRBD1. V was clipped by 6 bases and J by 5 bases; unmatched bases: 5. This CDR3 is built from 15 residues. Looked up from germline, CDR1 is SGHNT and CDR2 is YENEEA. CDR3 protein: CASSCRDRDNSPLHF. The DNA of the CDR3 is TGTGCCAGCAGTTGCAGGGACAGGGATAATTCACCCCTCCACTTT.

The CDR3 sequence is CASSQGHTDSYNEQFF. DNA for the CDR3: TGCGCCAGCAGCCAAGGGCACACAGACTCCTACAATGAGCAGTTCTTC. V usage is TRBV4-1 and J usage is TRBJ2-1; D is unclear. This CDR3 has 16 amino acids. The V and J ends lost 1 base and 0 bases respectively, with 10 bases between them. Germline V lookup: CDR1 MGHRA, CDR2 YSYEKL.

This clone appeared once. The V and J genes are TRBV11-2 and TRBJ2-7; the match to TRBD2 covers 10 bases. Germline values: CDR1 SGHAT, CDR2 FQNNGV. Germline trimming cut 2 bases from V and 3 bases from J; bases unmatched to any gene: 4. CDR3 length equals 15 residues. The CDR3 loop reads CASSLPRTSGYEQYF. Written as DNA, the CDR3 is TGTGCCAGCAGCTTACCCCGGACTAGCGGCTACGAGCAGTACTTC.

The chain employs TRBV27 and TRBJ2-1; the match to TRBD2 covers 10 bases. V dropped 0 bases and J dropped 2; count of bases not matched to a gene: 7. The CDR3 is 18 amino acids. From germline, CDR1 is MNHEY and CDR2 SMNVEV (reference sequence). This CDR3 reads CASSLSSSGRGPYNEQFF. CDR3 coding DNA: TGTGCCAGCAGTTTATCCTCTAGCGGGAGAGGCCCCTACAATGAGCAGTTCTTC.

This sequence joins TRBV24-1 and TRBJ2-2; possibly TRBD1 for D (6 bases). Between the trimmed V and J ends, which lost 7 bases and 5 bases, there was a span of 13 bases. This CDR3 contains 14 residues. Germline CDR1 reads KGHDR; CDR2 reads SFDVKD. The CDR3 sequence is CATRGTLLTGELFF. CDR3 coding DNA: TGTGCCACCAGGGGGACACTCCTAACCGGGGAGCTGTTTTTT.

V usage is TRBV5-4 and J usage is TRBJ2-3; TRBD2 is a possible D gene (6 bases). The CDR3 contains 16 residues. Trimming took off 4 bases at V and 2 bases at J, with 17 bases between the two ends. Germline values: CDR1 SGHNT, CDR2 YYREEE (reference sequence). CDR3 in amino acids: CASSHRLGGNTDTQYF. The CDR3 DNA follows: TGTGCCAGCAGCCACCGGTTGGGGGGAAACACAGATACGCAGTATTTT.

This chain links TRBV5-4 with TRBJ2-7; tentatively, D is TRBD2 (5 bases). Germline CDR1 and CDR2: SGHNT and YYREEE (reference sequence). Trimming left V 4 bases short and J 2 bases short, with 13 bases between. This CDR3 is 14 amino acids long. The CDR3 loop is CASSRGPLAYEQYF. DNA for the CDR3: TGTGCCAGCAGCAGAGGGCCCCTGGCCTACGAGCAGTACTTC.

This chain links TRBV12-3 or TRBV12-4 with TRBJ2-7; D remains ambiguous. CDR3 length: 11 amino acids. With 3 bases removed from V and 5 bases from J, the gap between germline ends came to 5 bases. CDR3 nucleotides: TGTGCCAGCAGTTTGGCAGACGAGCAGTACTTC. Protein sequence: CASSLADEQYF.

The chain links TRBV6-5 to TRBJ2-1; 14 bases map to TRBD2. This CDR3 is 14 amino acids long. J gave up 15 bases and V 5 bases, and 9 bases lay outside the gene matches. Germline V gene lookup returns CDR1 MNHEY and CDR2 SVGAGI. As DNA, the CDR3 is TGTGCCAGCAGTACCCCGGGACTAGCGGGAGATCTGTTCTTC. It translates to CASSTPGLAGDLFF.

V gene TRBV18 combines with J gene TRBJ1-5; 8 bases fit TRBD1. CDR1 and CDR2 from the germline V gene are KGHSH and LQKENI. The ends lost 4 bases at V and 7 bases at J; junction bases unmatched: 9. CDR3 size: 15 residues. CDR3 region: CASSRGQGVNQPQHF. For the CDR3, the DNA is TGTGCCAGCTCACGCGGACAGGGAGTCAACCAGCCCCAGCATTTT.